This T cell receptor beta chain was sequenced in a study of blood T cell repertoires in COVID-19. In the study overall: The study drew acute and convalescent COVID-19 samples from the United States, Italy and Spain.

Residents of about two dozen US areas, aged roughly 18 to 89 years, made up the participants. Participants had their cohort set by participant-reported clinical history. Trimming pared 10 bases from V and 0 bases from J, leaving 9 bases between. CDR3 size: 13 residues. CDR1 SNHLY and CDR2 FYNNEI come from the germline V gene. Measured with immunoSEQ multiplex PCR; TCRdb has only the in-frame clones, and not every one. The sample carries a few hundred thousand clones, about nine tenths recorded once. This TCR was sampled from a woman aged 40 to 50 who had been exposed to COVID-19. Sequenced sample: PBMCs or T cells enriched from blood (not recorded which). The chain combines TRBV2 with TRBJ1-4; D is perhaps TRBD1 (5 bases). CDR3 loop: CATQGATNEKLFF. CDR3 DNA: TGTGCCACCCAGGGTGCAACTAATGAAAAACTGTTTTTT.